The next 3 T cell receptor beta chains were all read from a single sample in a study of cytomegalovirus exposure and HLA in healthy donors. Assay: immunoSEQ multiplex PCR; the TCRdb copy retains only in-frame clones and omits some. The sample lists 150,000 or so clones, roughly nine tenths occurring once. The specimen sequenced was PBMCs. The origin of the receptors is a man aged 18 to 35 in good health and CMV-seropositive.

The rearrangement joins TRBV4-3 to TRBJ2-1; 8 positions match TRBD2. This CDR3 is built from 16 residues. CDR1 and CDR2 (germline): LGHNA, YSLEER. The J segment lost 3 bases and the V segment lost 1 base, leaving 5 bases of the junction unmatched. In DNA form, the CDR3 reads TGCGCCAGCAGCCAAGGGGCGGGAGGTAACTACAATGAGCAGTTCTTC. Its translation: CASSQGAGGNYNEQFF.

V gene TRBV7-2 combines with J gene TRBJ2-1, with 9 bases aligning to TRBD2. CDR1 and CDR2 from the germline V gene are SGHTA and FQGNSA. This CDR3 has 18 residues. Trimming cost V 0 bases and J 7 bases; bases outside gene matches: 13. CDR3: CASSLALRRRGGRNEQFF. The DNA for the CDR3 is TGTGCCAGCAGCTTAGCGCTAAGGCGGCGGGGGGGAAGGAATGAGCAGTTCTTC. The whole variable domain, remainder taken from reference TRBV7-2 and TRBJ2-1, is GAGVSQSPSNKVTEKGKDVELRCDPISGHTALYWYRQSLGQGLEFLIYFQGNSAPDKSGLPSDRFSAERTGGSVSTLTIQRTQQEDSAVYLCASSLALRRRGGRNEQFFGPGTRLTVL.

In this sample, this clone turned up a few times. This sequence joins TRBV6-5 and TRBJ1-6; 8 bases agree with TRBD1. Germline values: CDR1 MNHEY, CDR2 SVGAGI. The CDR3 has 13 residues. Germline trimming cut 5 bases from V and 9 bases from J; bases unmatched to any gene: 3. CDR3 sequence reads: CASSPTGVSPLHF. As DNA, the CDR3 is TGTGCCAGCAGTCCGACAGGGGTTTCACCCCTCCACTTT.